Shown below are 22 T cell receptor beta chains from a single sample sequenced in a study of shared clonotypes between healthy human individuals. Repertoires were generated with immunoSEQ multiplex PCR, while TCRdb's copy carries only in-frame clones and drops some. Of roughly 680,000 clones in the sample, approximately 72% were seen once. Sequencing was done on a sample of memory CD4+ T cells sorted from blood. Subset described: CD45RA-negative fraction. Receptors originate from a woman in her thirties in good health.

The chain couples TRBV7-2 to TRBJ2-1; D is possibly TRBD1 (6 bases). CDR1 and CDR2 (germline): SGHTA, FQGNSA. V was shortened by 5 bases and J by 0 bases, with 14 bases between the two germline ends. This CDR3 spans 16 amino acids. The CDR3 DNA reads TGTGCCAGCAGCCGAAGAACAGGGAGCTCCTACAATGAGCAGTTCTTC. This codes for CASSRRTGSSYNEQFF.

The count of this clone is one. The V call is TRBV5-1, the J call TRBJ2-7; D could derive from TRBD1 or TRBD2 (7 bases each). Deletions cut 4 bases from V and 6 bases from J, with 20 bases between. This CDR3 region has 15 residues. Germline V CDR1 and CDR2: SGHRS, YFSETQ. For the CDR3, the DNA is TGCGCCAGCAGCGCGACACAGGGGACTAAAACCGAGCAGTACTTC. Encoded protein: CASSATQGTKTEQYF.

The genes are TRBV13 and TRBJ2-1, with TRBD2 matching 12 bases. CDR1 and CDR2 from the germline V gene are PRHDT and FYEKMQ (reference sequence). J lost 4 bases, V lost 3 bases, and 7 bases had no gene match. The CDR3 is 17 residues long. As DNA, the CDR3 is TGTGCCAGCAGCTTCCTTAAGACTAGCGGGAGTTACAATGAGCAGTTCTTC. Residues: CASSFLKTSGSYNEQFF.

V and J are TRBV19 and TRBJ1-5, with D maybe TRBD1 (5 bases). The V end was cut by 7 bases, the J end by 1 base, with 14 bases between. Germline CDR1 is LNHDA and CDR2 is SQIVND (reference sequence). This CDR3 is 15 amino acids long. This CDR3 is CASIPDSLSNQPQHF. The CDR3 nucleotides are TGTGCCAGTATACCCGACAGCCTAAGCAATCAGCCCCAGCATTTT.

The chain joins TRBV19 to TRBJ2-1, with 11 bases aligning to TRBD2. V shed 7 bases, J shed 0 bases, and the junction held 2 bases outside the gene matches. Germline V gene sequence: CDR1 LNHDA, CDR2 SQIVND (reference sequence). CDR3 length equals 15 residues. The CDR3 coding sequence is TGTGCCAGTACCGGGACTAGCGGCTCCTACAATGAGCAGTTCTTC. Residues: CASTGTSGSYNEQFF.

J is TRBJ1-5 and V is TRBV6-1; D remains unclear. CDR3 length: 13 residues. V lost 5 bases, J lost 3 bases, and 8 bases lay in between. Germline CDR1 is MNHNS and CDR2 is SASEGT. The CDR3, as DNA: TGTGCCAGCAGTCCTCTAAACAATCAGCCCCAGCATTTT. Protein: CASSPLNNQPQHF.

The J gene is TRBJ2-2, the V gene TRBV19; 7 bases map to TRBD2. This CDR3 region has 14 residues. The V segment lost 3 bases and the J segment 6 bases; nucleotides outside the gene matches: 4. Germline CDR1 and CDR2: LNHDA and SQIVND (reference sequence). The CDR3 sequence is CASSIWGGAGELFF. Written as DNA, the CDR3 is TGTGCCAGTAGTATCTGGGGAGGGGCCGGGGAGCTGTTTTTT.

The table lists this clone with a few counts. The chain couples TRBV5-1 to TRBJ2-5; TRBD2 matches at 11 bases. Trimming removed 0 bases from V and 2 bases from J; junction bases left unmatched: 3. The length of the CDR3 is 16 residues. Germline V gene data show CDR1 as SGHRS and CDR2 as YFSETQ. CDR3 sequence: CASSLARLAGQETQYF. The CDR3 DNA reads TGCGCCAGCAGCTTGGCCCGACTAGCGGGGCAAGAGACCCAGTACTTC. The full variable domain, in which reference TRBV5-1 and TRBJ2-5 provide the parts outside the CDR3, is KAGVTQTPRYLIKTRGQQVTLSCSPISGHRSVSWYQQTPGQGLQFLFEYFSETQRNKGNFPGRFSGRQFSNSRSEMNVSTLELGDSALYLCASSLARLAGQETQYFGPGTRLLVL.

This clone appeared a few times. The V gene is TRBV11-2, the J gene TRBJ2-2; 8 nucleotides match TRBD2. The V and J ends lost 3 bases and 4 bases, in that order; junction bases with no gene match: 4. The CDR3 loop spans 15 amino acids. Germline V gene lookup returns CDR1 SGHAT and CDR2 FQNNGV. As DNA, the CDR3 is TGTGCCAGCAGCTTGGCCGGGAGGGCCACCGGGGAGCTGTTTTTT. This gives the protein CASSLAGRATGELFF.

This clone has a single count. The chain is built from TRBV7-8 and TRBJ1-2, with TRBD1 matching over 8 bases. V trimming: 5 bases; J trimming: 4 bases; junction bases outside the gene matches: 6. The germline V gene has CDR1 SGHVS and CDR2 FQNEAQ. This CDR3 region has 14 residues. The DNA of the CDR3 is TGTGCCAGCAGCACCAGGGGGCTGGGCTATGGCTACACCTTC. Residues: CASSTRGLGYGYTF.

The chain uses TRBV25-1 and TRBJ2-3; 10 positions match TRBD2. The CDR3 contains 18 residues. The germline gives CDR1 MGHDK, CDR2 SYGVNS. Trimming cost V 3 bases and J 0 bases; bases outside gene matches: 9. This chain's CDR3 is CASSDRSRTSGSTDTQYF. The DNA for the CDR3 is TGTGCCAGCAGTGATCGATCCAGGACTAGCGGAAGCACAGATACGCAGTATTTT.

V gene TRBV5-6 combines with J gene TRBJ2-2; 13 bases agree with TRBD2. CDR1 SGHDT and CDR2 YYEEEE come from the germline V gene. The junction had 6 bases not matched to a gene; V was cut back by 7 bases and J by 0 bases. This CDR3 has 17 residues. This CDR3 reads CASSWTSGSANTGELFF. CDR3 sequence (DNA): TGTGCCAGCTCTTGGACTAGCGGGAGCGCGAACACCGGGGAGCTGTTTTTT.

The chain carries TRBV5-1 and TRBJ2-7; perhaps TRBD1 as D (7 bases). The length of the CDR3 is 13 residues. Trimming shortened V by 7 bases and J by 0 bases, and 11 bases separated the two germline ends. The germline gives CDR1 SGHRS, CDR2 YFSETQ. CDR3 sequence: CASQGEASYEQYF. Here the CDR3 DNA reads TGCGCCAGCCAGGGGGAGGCCTCCTACGAGCAGTACTTC.

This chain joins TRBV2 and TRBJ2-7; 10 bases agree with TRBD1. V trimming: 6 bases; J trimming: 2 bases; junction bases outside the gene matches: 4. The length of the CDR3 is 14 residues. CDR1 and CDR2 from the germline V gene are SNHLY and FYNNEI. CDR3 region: CASRVGTGAYEQYF. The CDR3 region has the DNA TGTGCCAGCAGAGTCGGGACAGGGGCCTACGAGCAGTACTTC.

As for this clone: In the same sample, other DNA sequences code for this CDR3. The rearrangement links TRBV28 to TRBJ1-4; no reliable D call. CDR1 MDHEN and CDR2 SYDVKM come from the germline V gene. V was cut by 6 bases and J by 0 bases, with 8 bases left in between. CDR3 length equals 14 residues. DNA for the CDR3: TGTGCCAGCAGACCCGGGACAACTAATGAAAAACTGTTTTTT. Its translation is CASRPGTTNEKLFF.

The CDR3 nucleotides are TGTGCCAGCAGTGGGCAGGGGGACCCAGATACGCAGTATTTT. It encodes CASSGQGDPDTQYF. This chain links TRBV2 with TRBJ2-3, with TRBD1 identical over 7 bases. The V segment lost 4 bases and the J segment 4 bases; nucleotides outside the gene matches: 5. The length of the CDR3 is 14 residues. Germline-derived CDR1 and CDR2 are SNHLY and FYNNEI.

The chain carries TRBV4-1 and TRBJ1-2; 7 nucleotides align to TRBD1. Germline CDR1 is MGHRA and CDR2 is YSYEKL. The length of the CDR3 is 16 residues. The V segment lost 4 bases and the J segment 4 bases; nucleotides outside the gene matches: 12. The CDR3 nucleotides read TGCGCCAGCAGCCGAGGTCAGGCGCGGGACAGCTATGGCTACACCTTC. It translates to CASSRGQARDSYGYTF.

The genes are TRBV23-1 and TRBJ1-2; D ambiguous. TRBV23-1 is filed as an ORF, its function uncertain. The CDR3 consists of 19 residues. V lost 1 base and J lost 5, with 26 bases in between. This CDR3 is CASSQYPTTADIYWYGYTF. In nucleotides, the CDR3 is TGCGCCAGCAGTCAATATCCCACGACCGCGGATATTTACTGGTATGGCTACACCTTC.

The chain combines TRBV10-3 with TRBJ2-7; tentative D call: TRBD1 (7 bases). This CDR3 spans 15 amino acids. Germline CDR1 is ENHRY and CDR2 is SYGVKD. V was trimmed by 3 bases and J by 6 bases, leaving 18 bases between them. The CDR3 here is CAISDARAGGGEQYF. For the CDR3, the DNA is TGTGCCATCAGTGATGCGAGGGCAGGGGGAGGCGAGCAGTACTTC.

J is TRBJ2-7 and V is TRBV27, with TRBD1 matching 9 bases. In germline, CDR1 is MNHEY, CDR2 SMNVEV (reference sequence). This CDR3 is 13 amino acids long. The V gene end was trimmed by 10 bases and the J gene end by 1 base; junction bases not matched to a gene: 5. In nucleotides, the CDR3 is TGTGCCACCGGGACAGGGTCATCCTACGAGCAGTACTTC. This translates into CATGTGSSYEQYF.

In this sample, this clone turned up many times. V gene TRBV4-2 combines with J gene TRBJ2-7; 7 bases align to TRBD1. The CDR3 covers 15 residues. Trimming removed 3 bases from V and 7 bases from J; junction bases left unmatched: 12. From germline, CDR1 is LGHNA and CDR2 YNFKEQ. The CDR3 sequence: CASSHPGTVPREQYF. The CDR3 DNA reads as TGTGCCAGCAGCCATCCCGGGACAGTGCCTCGGGAGCAGTACTTC.

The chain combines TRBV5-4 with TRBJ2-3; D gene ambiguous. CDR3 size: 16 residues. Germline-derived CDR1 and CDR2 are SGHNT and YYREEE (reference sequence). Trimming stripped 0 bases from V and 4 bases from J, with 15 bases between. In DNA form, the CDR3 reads TGTGCCAGCAGCTTGGAGGGTGGGTTATGGTCAGATACGCAGTATTTT. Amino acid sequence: CASSLEGGLWSDTQYF.